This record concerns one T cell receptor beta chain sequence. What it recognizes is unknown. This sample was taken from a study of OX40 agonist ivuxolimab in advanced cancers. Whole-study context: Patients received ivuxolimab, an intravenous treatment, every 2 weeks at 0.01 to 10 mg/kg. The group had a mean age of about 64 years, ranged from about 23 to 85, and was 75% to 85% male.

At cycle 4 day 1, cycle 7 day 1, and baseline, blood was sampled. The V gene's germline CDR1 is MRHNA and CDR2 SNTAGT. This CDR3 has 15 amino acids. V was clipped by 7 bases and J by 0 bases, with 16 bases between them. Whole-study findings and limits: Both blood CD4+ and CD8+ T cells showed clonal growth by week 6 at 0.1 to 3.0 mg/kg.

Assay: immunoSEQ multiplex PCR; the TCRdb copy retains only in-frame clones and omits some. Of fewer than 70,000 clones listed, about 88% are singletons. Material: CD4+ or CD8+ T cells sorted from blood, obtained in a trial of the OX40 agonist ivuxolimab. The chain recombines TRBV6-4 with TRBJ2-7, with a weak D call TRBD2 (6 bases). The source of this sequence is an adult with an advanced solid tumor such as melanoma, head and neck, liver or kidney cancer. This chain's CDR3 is CASILTRDSSYEQYF. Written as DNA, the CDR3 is TGTGCCAGCATTTTAACCCGGGACTCCTCCTACGAGCAGTACTTC.